This TCR beta chain was retrieved from a study of blood T cell repertoires in COVID-19. The length of the CDR3 is 14 residues. Germline V gives CDR1 SGDLS, CDR2 YYNGEE. V gave up 4 bases and J gave up 1 base; unmatched junction bases: 5. This clone was seen once. TCRdb's table, derived via immunoSEQ multiplex PCR, lists solely in-frame clones and lacks some. The table records about 160,000 clones, 70% to 90% of them present only once. The chain couples TRBV9 to TRBJ2-7; 7 bases align to TRBD1. This TCR was sampled from a man of 80 years or more with COVID-19, enrolled during active disease. Material: peripheral blood. The CDR3 DNA sequence: TGTGCCAGCAGCCCCCAGACAGGGTCCTACGAGCAGTACTTC. The encoded protein is CASSPQTGSYEQYF. The whole variable domain, filled in from reference TRBV9 and TRBJ2-7, reads DSGVTQTPKHLITATGQRVTLRCSPRSGDLSVYWYQQSLDQGLQFLIQYYNGEERAKGNILERFSAQQFPDLHSELNLSSLELGDSALYFCASSPQTGSYEQYFGPGTRLTVT.